This T cell receptor (beta chain) appears in the sequencing data of a study of cytomegalovirus exposure and HLA in healthy donors. Sequencing used immunoSEQ multiplex PCR; TCRdb keeps in-frame clones, though not all of them. Of about 330,000 clones in the sample, 87% were seen once. The germline gives CDR1 SGHTA, CDR2 FQGNSA. The CDR3 is 17 amino acids. Unmatched junction bases numbered 9, after V lost 1 base and J lost 4 bases. This receptor was taken from a woman between 25 and 40 years old in good health and CMV-seropositive. This chain connects TRBV7-2 to TRBJ2-1; TRBD2 matches at 8 bases. Specimen: PBMCs. This CDR3 reads CASSLEGAKREYNEQFF. The CDR3 DNA follows: TGTGCCAGCAGCTTAGAGGGTGCTAAGCGGGAGTACAATGAGCAGTTCTTC. Based on the CDR3 plus reference TRBV7-2 and TRBJ2-1, the full variable domain is GAGVSQSPSNKVTEKGKDVELRCDPISGHTALYWYRQSLGQGLEFLIYFQGNSAPDKSGLPSDRFSAERTGGSVSTLTIQRTQQEDSAVYLCASSLEGAKREYNEQFFGPGTRLTVL.